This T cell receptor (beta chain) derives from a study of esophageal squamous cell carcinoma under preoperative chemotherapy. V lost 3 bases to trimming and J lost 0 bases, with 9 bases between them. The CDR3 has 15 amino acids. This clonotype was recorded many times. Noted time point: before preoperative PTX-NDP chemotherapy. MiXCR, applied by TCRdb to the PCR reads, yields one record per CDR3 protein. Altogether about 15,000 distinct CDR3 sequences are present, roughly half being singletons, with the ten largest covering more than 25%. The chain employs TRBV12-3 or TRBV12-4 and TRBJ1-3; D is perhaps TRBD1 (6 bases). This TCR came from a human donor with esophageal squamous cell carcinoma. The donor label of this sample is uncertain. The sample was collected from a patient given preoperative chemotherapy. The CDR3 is CASSFGTSSGNTIYF. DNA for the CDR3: TGTGCCAGCAGTTTCGGGACATCCTCTGGAAACACCATATATTTT.